This TCR beta chain was recovered during a study of blood T cell repertoires in COVID-19. Overall study context: COVID-19 samples collected from the United States, Italy and Spain covered acute and convalescent phases.

Source study methods: Nucleated cell number was recorded as an estimate derived from reference gene primer amplification. TCRdb keeps only in-frame clones here, not all; method: immunoSEQ multiplex PCR. That table gives V, J and clone size, and the DNA gave D and trimming. The sample has over 150,000 clones, roughly 84% seen once. The CDR3 is 13 amino acids. V shed 6 bases and J 7 bases; nucleotides not matched to a gene: 8. Germline-derived CDR1 and CDR2 are ENHRY and SYGVKD. Self-reported history from a screening survey and questionnaire set each donor's cohort. The V gene is TRBV10-3, the J gene TRBJ1-2; TRBD1 agrees at 7 bases. Sequenced sample: PBMCs or T cells enriched from blood (not recorded which). The receptor comes from a middle-aged man who had recovered from COVID-19. The CDR3 DNA reads TGTGCCATCAGCGAACAGACAGGGACTGGCTACACCTTC. Protein product: CAISEQTGTGYTF.